Listed below are T cell receptor beta chains from one sample, sequenced in a study of T cell repertoires in cytomegalovirus infection. TCRdb re-analysed the reads in MiXCR, keeping a single row per CDR3 protein. The table lists fewer than 200,000 distinct CDR3 sequences, about 15% of them singletons. The sequencing sample was made of PBMCs. The receptors originated from a human donor in good health (CMV status not recorded). Some clones in this sample may be carry-over from other donors' samples. Each CDR3 is given with its conserved first and last residue. D genes are given only for firm matches. Clone size is not always given. Where it is, it says once, few, many or a class for expanded clones.

J,D,V,size,DNA,CDR3
TRBJ1-1,TRBD1,TRBV5-1,few,TGCGCCAGCAGCTACTACGGACAGGGGTTGAACACTGAAGCTTTCTTT,CASSYYGQGLNTEAFF
TRBJ1-1,.,TRBV27,few,TGTGCCAGCAGTTCTTTAGGGATTGGCACTGAAGCTTTCTTT,CASSSLGIGTEAFF
TRBJ1-5,TRBD1,TRBV4-1,many,TGCGCCAGCAGCCAAATGACAGGGTGGAATCAGCCCCAGCATTTT,CASSQMTGWNQPQHF
TRBJ1-1,.,TRBV11-3,many,TGTGCCAGCACCCTCCGGAAGGGAAGGAACACTGAAGCTTTCTTT,CASTLRKGRNTEAFF
TRBJ2-7,.,TRBV28,many,TGTGCCAGCAGTACCTACAGGGTTCTCGACGAGCAGTACTTC,CASSTYRVLDEQYF
TRBJ1-2,.,TRBV27,.,TGTGCCAGCAGTCCGGGGGGGCAACAGGGTGGCTACACCTTC,CASSPGGQQGGYTF
TRBJ1-2,.,TRBV12-3/TRBV12-4,few,TGTGCCAGCAGTCCCGGGAACTACTTATACTATGGCTACACCTTC,CASSPGNYLYYGYTF
TRBJ1-2,.,TRBV28,.,TGTGCCAGCAGTTCGGCGCGACAGGCCTACTATGGCTACACCTTC,CASSSARQAYYGYTF
TRBJ2-1,.,TRBV20-1,once,TGCAGTGCTAGAGCGGCAGGGGGGTCCTTCAATGAGCAGTTCTTC,CSARAAGGSFNEQFF
TRBJ2-2,.,TRBV7-9,many,TGTGTCTCCCCCTTTTGGACCGGGGAGCTGTTTTTT,CVSPFWTGELFF
TRBJ2-3,.,TRBV6-4,many,TGTGCCAGCAGTGAGGGCTATTCCACAGATACGCAGTATTTT,CASSEGYSTDTQYF
TRBJ2-7,.,TRBV7-8,.,TGTGCCAGCAGCTTAGGAAGTAGCCCGGCGCAGTACTTC,CASSLGSSPAQYF
TRBJ1-1,.,TRBV7-2,many,TGTGCCAGCAGCTTAGATAGCAGGAACACTGAAGCTTTCTTT,CASSLDSRNTEAFF
TRBJ2-7,TRBD2,TRBV29-1,few,TGCAGCGTAGTAGCGGGGAGCTCCTACGAGCAGTACTTC,CSVVAGSSYEQYF
TRBJ1-3,.,TRBV28,many,TGTGCCAGCATGGGACGCAACTCTGGAAACACCATATATTTT,CASMGRNSGNTIYF
TRBJ2-7,.,TRBV7-2,many,TGTGCCAGCAGTTCCACAGGGTACGAGCAGTACTTC,CASSSTGYEQYF
TRBJ1-1,.,TRBV10-3,few,TGTGCCATCAGTGAGTACAGGATGGGGAACACTGAAGCTTTCTTT,CAISEYRMGNTEAFF
TRBJ1-1,TRBD1,TRBV28,many,TGTGCCAGCAGGGTCACAGGGGCAACGGAAGCTTTCTTT,CASRVTGATEAFF
TRBJ2-1,TRBD2,TRBV6-2/TRBV6-3,.,TGTGCCAGCAGTCAACGACTAGCTGAGCAGTTCTTC,CASSQRLAEQFF
TRBJ2-1,TRBD2,TRBV14,few,TGTGCCAGCAGCCCAAGCGGGAGGGACTACAATGAGCAGTTCTTC,CASSPSGRDYNEQFF
TRBJ2-7,TRBD1,TRBV7-2,many,TGTGCCAGCAGCCAAGGGACAGGGGGCAACTTC,CASSQGTGGNF
TRBJ1-1,.,TRBV7-2,many,TGTGCCAGCAGCCTCCTAATAGGCACTGAAGCTTTCTTT,CASSLLIGTEAFF
TRBJ2-6,.,TRBV7-9,many,TGTGCCAGCAGCTTAGAGACACCCTCTTTTGGGGCCAACGTCCTGACTTTC,CASSLETPSFGANVLTF
TRBJ2-1,.,TRBV10-3,many,TGTGCCATCAGAGGACACAGGGACTCCTACAATGAGCAGTTCTTC,CAIRGHRDSYNEQFF
TRBJ2-7,TRBD1,TRBV6-1,many,TGTGCCAGCAGTCCTCGGAGGACAGGGGAGACCGAGCAGTACTTC,CASSPRRTGETEQYF
TRBJ1-2,.,TRBV28,.,TGTGCCAGCAGTGCCGTATCCGGCCGCTATGGCTACACCTTC,CASSAVSGRYGYTF
TRBJ2-5,.,TRBV7-2,many,TGTGCCAGCAGCACCAGACACCCGAGGGAAGAGACCCAGTACTTC,CASSTRHPREETQYF
TRBJ1-4,.,TRBV6-1,.,TGTGCCAGCACCGGGTACCGGGAATGGTCGACTAATGAAAAACTGTTTTTT,CASTGYREWSTNEKLFF
TRBJ1-5,TRBD1,TRBV29-1,few,TGCAGCGTTGTACCAGGGGGAGTGGATCAGCCCCAGCATTTT,CSVVPGGVDQPQHF
TRBJ2-1,TRBD2,TRBV7-9,few,TGTGCCAGCAGCCAACCGGGAGGAAATGAGCAGTTCTTC,CASSQPGGNEQFF
TRBJ2-7,.,TRBV28,few,TGTGCCAGCAGTTCACAACCACCGACCCACGGGGAGCAGTACTTC,CASSSQPPTHGEQYF
TRBJ2-3,.,TRBV7-9,few,TGTGCCAGCAGCTCCGGAGCAAGACCGAGCACAGATACGCAGTATTTT,CASSSGARPSTDTQYF
TRBJ2-1,TRBD1,TRBV24-1,few,TGTGCCACCAGTGATATCGGACAGGGGGTGTCTGAGCAGTTCTTC,CATSDIGQGVSEQFF
TRBJ2-1,TRBD2,TRBV7-2,many,TGTGCCAGCAGCTTTAAGACTAGCGGGAGGGCCGAAAATGAGCAGTTCTTC,CASSFKTSGRAENEQFF
TRBJ1-1,.,TRBV28,.,TGTGCCAGCAGTTTTTCGGGGACTGAAGCTTTCTTT,CASSFSGTEAFF
TRBJ2-7,TRBD2,TRBV3-1,few,TGTGCCAGCAGCCAAGGTGGACTAGCGAGCTACGAGCAGTACTTC,CASSQGGLASYEQYF
TRBJ2-1,TRBD2,TRBV14,.,TGTGCCAGCAGCCGACGGGTCGGGGGGGCCGGTGAGCAGTTCTTC,CASSRRVGGAGEQFF
TRBJ2-1,TRBD2,TRBV27,.,TGTGCCAGCGTACGGGAGGGTGACAATGAGCAGTTCTTC,CASVREGDNEQFF
TRBJ1-2,.,TRBV7-2,many,TGTGCCAGCACCTTGGGAGGGGGTTATGGCTACACCTTC,CASTLGGGYGYTF
TRBJ1-1,.,TRBV7-9,few,TGTGCCAGCAGCTTAGATTTGGCCAGGGCTGGAACTGAAGCTTTCTTT,CASSLDLARAGTEAFF
TRBJ2-1,.,TRBV6-2/TRBV6-3,many,TGTGCCAGTCTTTCGCGGGTCCACAATGAGCAGTTCTTC,CASLSRVHNEQFF
TRBJ2-7,TRBD2,TRBV7-3,few,TGTGCCAGCAGCCAATTCGGGGGAGGGTACGAGCAGTACTTC,CASSQFGGGYEQYF
TRBJ1-5,TRBD1,TRBV27,few,TGTGCCAGCAGTTTAACAGGGGAAGGGCCTTATCAGCCCCAGCATTTT,CASSLTGEGPYQPQHF
TRBJ2-5,.,TRBV19,.,TGTGCCAGTAGTTCCCGGTTTCAAGAGACCCAGTACTTC,CASSSRFQETQYF
TRBJ2-3,.,TRBV29-1,.,TGCAGCGTTGGCCGGGGGACCACCACAGATACGCAGTATTTT,CSVGRGTTTDTQYF
TRBJ2-2,TRBD1,TRBV7-6,many,TGTGCCAGCATCCGACAGGGGAGCACCGGGGAGCTGTTTTTT,CASIRQGSTGELFF
TRBJ1-4,TRBD1,TRBV5-1,.,TGCGCCAGCTCACCTCAGGGGGCGGGAGAAAAACTGTTTTTT,CASSPQGAGEKLFF
TRBJ2-7,.,TRBV7-2,many,TGTGCCAGCAGCCTTAGGGGACTCTCTTCCTACGAGCAGTACTTC,CASSLRGLSSYEQYF
TRBJ2-5,.,TRBV29-1,.,TGCAGCGTCGCCCCGGACAGGGCCCGGGGGGTAGGCCAGTACTTC,CSVAPDRARGVGQYF
TRBJ2-1,.,TRBV7-6,many,TGTGCCAGCAGCGTACAGGGCCCCTACAATGAGCAGTTCTTC,CASSVQGPYNEQFF
TRBJ2-6,.,TRBV15,many,TGTGCCACCAGCAGAGAGACAGGTGGGGCCAACGTCCTGACTTTC,CATSRETGGANVLTF